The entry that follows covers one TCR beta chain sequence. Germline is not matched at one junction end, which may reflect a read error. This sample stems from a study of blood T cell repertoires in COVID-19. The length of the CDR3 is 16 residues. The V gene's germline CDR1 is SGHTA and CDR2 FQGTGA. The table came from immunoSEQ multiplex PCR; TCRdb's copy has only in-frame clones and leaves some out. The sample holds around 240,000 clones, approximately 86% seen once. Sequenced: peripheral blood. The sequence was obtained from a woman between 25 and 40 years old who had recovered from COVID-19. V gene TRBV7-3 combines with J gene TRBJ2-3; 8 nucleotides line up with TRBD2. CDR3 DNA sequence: TGTGCCAGCAGCCTAACCACGGGGGGGATCACAGATACGCAGTATTTT. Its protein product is CASSLTTGGITDTQYF. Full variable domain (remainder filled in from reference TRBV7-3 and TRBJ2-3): GAGVSQTPSNKVTEKGKYVELRCDPISGHTALYWYRQSLGQGPEFLIYFQGTGAADDSGLPNDRFFAVRPEGSVSTLKIQRTERGDSAVYLCASSLTTGGITDTQYFGPGTRLTVL.